In its sample, the clone carrying this T cell receptor (beta chain) was seen once. This entry belongs to a study of blood T cell repertoires in COVID-19. Study context: Samples came from the United States, Italy and Spain, spanning acute and convalescent COVID-19. PBMCs, B-cell-depleted T cells, or T cells were the source of the cDNA or gDNA that made up the material.

Original processing notes: The authors estimated nucleated cell counts from reference gene primer amplification. TCRdb's copy holds only in-frame clones and misses some; the assay was immunoSEQ multiplex PCR. V and J calls and clone size are those listed in that table; D and trimming were worked out from the DNA. There are some 280,000 clones in the sample; about 82% occur only once, and approximately 3.8% lies in the top ten. CDR3 length equals 12 residues. The junction had 2 bases not matched to a gene; V was cut back by 4 bases and J by 6 bases. CDR1 and CDR2 from the germline V gene are SGHDN and FVKESK.

The material sequenced was peripheral blood. The clonotype was recovered from a woman between 45 and 60 years old with active or convalescent COVID-19. The chain links TRBV14 to TRBJ2-5; TRBD2 matches at 7 bases. This chain's CDR3 is CASSRGGQTQYF. The CDR3 DNA follows: TGTGCCAGCAGCCGGGGGGGACAGACCCAGTACTTC. Drawing the rest from reference TRBV14 and TRBJ2-5, the complete variable domain is EAGVTQFPSHSVIEKGQTVTLRCDPISGHDNLYWYRRVMGKEIKFLLHFVKESKQDESGMPNNRFLAERTGGTYSTLKVQPAELEDSGVYFCASSRGGQTQYFGPGTRLLVL.